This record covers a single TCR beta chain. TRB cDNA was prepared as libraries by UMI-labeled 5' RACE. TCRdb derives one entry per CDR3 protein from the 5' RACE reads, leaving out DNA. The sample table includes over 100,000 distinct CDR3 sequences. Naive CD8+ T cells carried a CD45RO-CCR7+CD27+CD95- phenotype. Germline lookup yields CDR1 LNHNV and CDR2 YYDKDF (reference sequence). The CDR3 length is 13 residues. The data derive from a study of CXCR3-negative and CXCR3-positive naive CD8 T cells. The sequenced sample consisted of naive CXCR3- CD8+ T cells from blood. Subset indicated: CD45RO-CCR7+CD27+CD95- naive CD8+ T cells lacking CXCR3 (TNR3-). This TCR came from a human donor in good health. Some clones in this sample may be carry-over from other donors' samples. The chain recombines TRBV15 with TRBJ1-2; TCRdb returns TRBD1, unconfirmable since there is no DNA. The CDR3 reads CATSRAQGYGYTF. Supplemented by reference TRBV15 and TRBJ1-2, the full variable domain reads DAMVIQNPRYQVTQFGKPVTLSCSQTLNHNVMYWYQQKSSQAPKLLFHYYDKDFNNEADTPDNFQSRRPNTSFCFLDIRSPGLGDTAMYLCATSRAQGYGYTFGSGTRLTVV.